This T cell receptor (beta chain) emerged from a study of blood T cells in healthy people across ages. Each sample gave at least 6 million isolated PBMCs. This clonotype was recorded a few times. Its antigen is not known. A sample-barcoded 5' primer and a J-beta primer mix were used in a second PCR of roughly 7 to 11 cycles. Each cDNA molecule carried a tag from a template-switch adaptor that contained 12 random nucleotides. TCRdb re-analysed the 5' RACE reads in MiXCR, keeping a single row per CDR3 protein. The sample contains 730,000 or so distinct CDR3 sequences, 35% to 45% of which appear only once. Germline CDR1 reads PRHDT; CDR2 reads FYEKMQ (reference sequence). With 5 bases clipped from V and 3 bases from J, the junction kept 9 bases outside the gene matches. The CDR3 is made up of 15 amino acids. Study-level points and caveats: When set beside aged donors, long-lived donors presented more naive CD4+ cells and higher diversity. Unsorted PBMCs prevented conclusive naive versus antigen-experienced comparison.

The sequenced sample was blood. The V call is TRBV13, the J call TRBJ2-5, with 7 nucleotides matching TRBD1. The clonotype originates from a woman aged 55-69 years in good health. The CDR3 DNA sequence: TGTGCCAGCAGCCCCAGGGACAGCAAGAAAGAGACCCAGTACTTC. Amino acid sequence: CASSPRDSKKETQYF.